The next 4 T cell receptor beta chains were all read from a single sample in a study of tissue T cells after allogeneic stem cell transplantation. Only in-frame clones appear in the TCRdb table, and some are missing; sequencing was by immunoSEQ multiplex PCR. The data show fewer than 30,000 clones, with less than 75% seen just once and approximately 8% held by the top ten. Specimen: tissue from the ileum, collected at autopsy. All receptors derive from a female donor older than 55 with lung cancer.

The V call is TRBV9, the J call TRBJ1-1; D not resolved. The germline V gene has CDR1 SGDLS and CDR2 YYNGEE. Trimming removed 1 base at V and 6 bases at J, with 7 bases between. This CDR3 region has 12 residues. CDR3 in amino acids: CASSVLGSEAFF. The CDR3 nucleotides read TGTGCCAGCAGCGTACTGGGGTCTGAAGCTTTCTTT.

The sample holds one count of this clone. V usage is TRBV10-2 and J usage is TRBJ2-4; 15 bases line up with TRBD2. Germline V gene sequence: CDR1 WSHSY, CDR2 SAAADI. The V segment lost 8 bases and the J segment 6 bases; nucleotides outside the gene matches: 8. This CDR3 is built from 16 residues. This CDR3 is CASSGTSGGTGNIQYF. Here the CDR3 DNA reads TGCGCCAGCTCCGGGACTAGCGGGGGGACCGGAAACATTCAGTACTTC.

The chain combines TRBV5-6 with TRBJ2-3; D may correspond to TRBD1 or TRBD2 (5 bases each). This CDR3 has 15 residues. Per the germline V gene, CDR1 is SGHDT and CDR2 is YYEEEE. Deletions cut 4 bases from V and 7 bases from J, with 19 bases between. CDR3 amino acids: CASSRRLGTGNTQYF. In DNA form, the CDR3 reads TGTGCCAGCAGCCGGCGCCTGGGGACGGGGAATACGCAGTATTTT.

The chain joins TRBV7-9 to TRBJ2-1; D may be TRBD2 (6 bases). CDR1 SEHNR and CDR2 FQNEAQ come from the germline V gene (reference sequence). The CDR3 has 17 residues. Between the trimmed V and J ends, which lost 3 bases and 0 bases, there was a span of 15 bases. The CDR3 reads CASSFPPGGSSYNEQFF. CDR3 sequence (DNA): TGTGCCAGCAGCTTTCCTCCTGGGGGGAGCTCCTACAATGAGCAGTTCTTC.